These T cell receptor beta chains were read from a single sample in a study of blood T cells in healthy people across ages. TCRdb re-analysed the 5' RACE reads in MiXCR, keeping a single row per CDR3 protein. The sample consists of fewer than 750,000 distinct CDR3 sequences, around 52% of them appearing once. The source material was blood. These receptors came from a woman older than 75 in good health. Each CDR3 is given with its conserved first and last residue. The order of the fields is V gene, D gene, J gene, clone size, CDR3 protein, CDR3 DNA. A D gene is named only where the DNA matches it firmly. Expanded clones get a size class; other rows say once, few or many, or leave the size out.

>TRBV5-6|.|TRBJ2-3|many
CASSFGADTQYF
TGTGCCAGCAGCTTTGGCGCAGATACGCAGTATTTT
>TRBV20-1|.|TRBJ1-2|many
CSAPGERAGYTF
TGCAGTGCCCCTGGGGAGAGGGCAGGCTACACCTTC
>TRBV28|.|TRBJ1-1|.
CASSLSSRGEAFF
TGTGCCAGCAGCTTATCTTCCCGGGGTGAAGCTTTCTTT
>TRBV28|.|TRBJ1-1|.
CASRLGGDRKPEAFF
TGTGCCAGCAGGTTGGGGGGGGATCGGAAGCCTGAAGCTTTCTTT
>TRBV13|TRBD1|TRBJ2-2|few
CASSPRDRIGSGELFF
TGTGCCAGCAGCCCTAGGGACAGGATAGGTTCCGGGGAGCTGTTTTTT
>TRBV27|TRBD2|TRBJ2-3|few
CACSGTSEYTQYF
TGTGCCTGCAGTGGGACTAGCGAATATACGCAGTATTTT
>TRBV4-1|.|TRBJ2-3|many
CASSPTEGTDTQYF
TGCGCCAGCAGCCCCACGGAGGGTACAGATACGCAGTATTTT
>TRBV6-5|.|TRBJ1-1|.
CASSYRQGYRRTEAFF
TGTGCCAGCAGTTACCGGCAGGGGTATAGACGGACTGAAGCTTTCTTT
>TRBV6-6|TRBD1|TRBJ1-2|many
CASSPRDRGIYGYTF
TGTGCCAGCAGTCCCCGGGACAGGGGAATCTATGGCTACACCTTC
>TRBV7-9|TRBD1|TRBJ2-5|.
CAGPAALDRGPSPQETQYF
TGTGCCGGCCCAGCAGCTTTGGACAGGGGGCCCTCCCCTCAAGAGACCCAGTACTTC
>TRBV2|.|TRBJ1-2|.
CASSERESGGYTF
TGTGCCAGCAGTGAAAGGGAATCTGGTGGCTACACCTTC
>TRBV6-4|.|TRBJ1-6|many
CASSETDNSPLHF
TGTGCCAGCAGTGAAACAGATAATTCACCCCTCCACTTT
>TRBV12-3/TRBV12-4|.|TRBJ2-1|many
CASSLGGLNNEQFF
TGTGCCAGCAGTTTAGGGGGCCTTAACAATGAGCAGTTCTTC
>TRBV5-1|TRBD2|TRBJ2-4|.
CASSLALAGALVAKNIQYF
TGCGCCAGCAGCTTGGCCTTAGCGGGAGCCCTCGTTGCCAAAAACATTCAGTACTTC
>TRBV27|TRBD2|TRBJ2-1|.
CASSLRSTSGGQFF
TGTGCCAGCAGTTTACGCTCGACTAGCGGGGGGCAGTTCTTC
>TRBV20-1|.|TRBJ2-7|few
CSARGVDHYEQYF
TGCAGTGCTAGAGGGGTTGACCACTACGAGCAGTACTTC
>TRBV9|TRBD1|TRBJ2-5|.
CASSGGTGSETQYF
TGTGCCAGCAGCGGAGGGACAGGTTCAGAGACCCAGTACTTC
>TRBV27|.|TRBJ2-1|few
CASSDGGQYNEQFF
TGTGCCAGCAGTGATGGGGGGCAGTACAATGAGCAGTTCTTC
>TRBV20-1|.|TRBJ2-7|.
CSARGFSAYEQYF
TGCAGTGCTAGGGGATTCAGCGCCTACGAGCAGTACTTC
>TRBV7-3|.|TRBJ2-1|many
CASSLGWENEQFF
TGTGCCAGCAGCTTAGGCTGGGAGAATGAGCAGTTCTTC
>TRBV29-1|TRBD1|TRBJ2-1|.
CSVVLDRGHEQFF
TGCAGCGTTGTCTTGGACAGGGGGCATGAGCAGTTCTTC
>TRBV6-4|TRBD1|TRBJ1-5|.
CASSALQGRNQPQHF
TGTGCCAGCAGTGCGTTACAGGGGAGGAATCAGCCCCAGCATTTT
>TRBV29-1|.|TRBJ2-1|many
CSVAHNEQFF
TGCAGCGTTGCCCACAATGAGCAGTTCTTC
>TRBV12-3/TRBV12-4|.|TRBJ2-7|few
CASRPGGGRTYEQYF
TGTGCCAGCAGGCCGGGGGGCGGGAGAACCTACGAGCAGTACTTC
>TRBV6-5|.|TRBJ1-2|once
CASHPGRADYGYTF
TGTGCCAGCCACCCCGGACGGGCGGACTATGGCTACACCTTC
>TRBV15|TRBD2|TRBJ2-1|once
CATSLRLAGGIYNEQFF
TGTGCCACCAGCCTTAGACTAGCGGGGGGCATATACAATGAGCAGTTCTTC
>TRBV15|.|TRBJ2-1|.
CATSREDLSLNEQFF
TGTGCCACCAGCAGAGAGGATTTGAGCCTTAATGAGCAGTTCTTC
>TRBV29-1|TRBD1|TRBJ2-7|many
CSATGQDLTEQYF
TGCAGCGCTACGGGACAGGACCTCACCGAGCAGTACTTC
>TRBV5-1|.|TRBJ2-1|many
CASSLARKAGEQFF
TGCGCCAGCAGCTTGGCCAGGAAGGCGGGTGAGCAGTTCTTC
>TRBV4-1|.|TRBJ2-4|.
CASSQAKVAKNIQYF
TGCGCCAGCAGCCAAGCTAAGGTTGCCAAAAACATTCAGTACTTC
>TRBV4-1|.|TRBJ2-6|many
CASNLGSSGANVLTF
TGCGCCAGCAACCTCGGGAGCTCTGGGGCCAACGTCCTGACTTTC
>TRBV11-2|.|TRBJ2-2|.
CASSVGATGELFF
TGTGCCAGCAGCGTAGGGGCCACCGGGGAGCTGTTTTTT
>TRBV7-9|.|TRBJ1-1|.
CASSSPKNTEAFF
TGTGCCAGCAGCTCGCCAAAGAACACTGAAGCTTTCTTT
>TRBV5-1|.|TRBJ2-7|few
CASSLAGVLSYNEQYF
TGCGCCAGCAGCTTGGCCGGGGTTCTCTCCTACAATGAGCAGTACTTC
>TRBV5-1|.|TRBJ1-1|.
CASSFEWGLGTEAFF
TGCGCCAGCAGCTTTGAATGGGGGCTGGGGACTGAAGCTTTCTTT
>TRBV10-3|.|TRBJ2-7|.
CAISGGQTASTYEQYF
TGTGCCATCAGTGGGGGGCAGACAGCCTCAACCTACGAGCAGTACTTC
>TRBV7-2|.|TRBJ2-7|many
CASSLGKAYEQYF
TGTGCCAGCAGCTTAGGGAAAGCCTACGAGCAGTACTTC
>TRBV20-1|.|TRBJ2-6|many
CSASTSGANVLTF
TGCAGTGCTTCTACTAGTGGGGCCAACGTCCTGACTTTC
>TRBV29-1|.|TRBJ2-7|many
CSVGSQSYEQYF
TGCAGCGTTGGTTCACAATCCTACGAGCAGTACTTC
>TRBV7-2|TRBD1|TRBJ1-2|many
CASSLTYGTGSPGYTF
TGTGCCAGCAGCTTAACATACGGGACAGGGTCGCCCGGCTACACCTTC
>TRBV3-1|.|TRBJ1-5|.
CASSQAQVEPQHF
TGTGCCAGCAGCCAAGCCCAGGTTGAGCCCCAGCATTTT
>TRBV20-1|.|TRBJ2-3|many
CSAPFAHSSQYF
TGCAGTGCGCCCTTTGCCCACAGCTCGCAGTATTTT
>TRBV4-1|.|TRBJ1-2|.
CASSHGSNYGYTF
TGCGCCAGCAGCCATGGAAGTAACTATGGCTACACCTTC
>TRBV20-1|TRBD2|TRBJ2-3|.
CSARGTSGGAGTDTQYF
TGCAGTGCTAGGGGAACTAGCGGGGGGGCCGGCACAGATACGCAGTATTTT
>TRBV2|TRBD2|TRBJ2-3|many
CASRGGPSGRTDTQYF
TGTGCCAGCCGCGGCGGGCCTAGCGGGAGAACAGATACGCAGTATTTT
>TRBV5-1|.|TRBJ2-7|.
CASSLLLRAGHEQYF
TGCGCCAGCAGCTTGTTACTCCGCGCGGGCCACGAGCAGTACTTC
>TRBV20-1|.|TRBJ1-4|once
CSATPGGEKLFF
TGCAGTGCAACCCCAGGCGGGGAAAAACTGTTTTTT
>TRBV7-6|TRBD1|TRBJ2-7|once
CASSFDVGTGSYEQYF
TGTGCCAGCAGCTTTGATGTTGGGACAGGGTCCTACGAGCAGTACTTC
>TRBV5-1|.|TRBJ2-5|many
CASSAGDAQETQYF
TGCGCCAGCAGTGCTGGAGACGCGCAAGAGACCCAGTACTTC
>TRBV6-5|.|TRBJ1-1|.
CASSAQKYTEAFF
TGTGCCAGCAGTGCACAGAAGTACACTGAAGCTTTCTTT
>TRBV9|.|TRBJ2-2|.
CASSARQVLANTGELFF
TGTGCCAGCAGCGCTCGACAGGTCCTGGCGAACACCGGGGAGCTGTTTTTT
>TRBV5-1|.|TRBJ2-5|once
CASSVGANEQYF
TGCGCCAGCAGCGTAGGGGCGAATGAGCAGTACTTC
>TRBV10-3|TRBD1|TRBJ2-3|many
CAIRPGQGTDTQYF
TGTGCCATCAGACCGGGACAGGGCACAGATACGCAGTATTTT
>TRBV29-1|TRBD1|TRBJ1-2|.
CSVQGRGLSYGYTF
TGCAGCGTTCAGGGCAGGGGGCTTAGCTATGGCTACACCTTC
>TRBV27|TRBD2|TRBJ2-5|.
CASSEAGPLETQYF
TGTGCCAGCAGCGAAGCGGGACCCCTAGAGACCCAGTACTTC
>TRBV6-5|.|TRBJ1-1|once
CASSYGRGPLYTEAFF
TGTGCCAGCAGTTACGGCAGGGGTCCCCTCTACACTGAAGCTTTCTTT
>TRBV2|.|TRBJ1-2|.
CASKSQANYGYTF
TGTGCCAGCAAATCCCAAGCTAACTATGGCTACACCTTC
>TRBV24-1|.|TRBJ2-2|.
CATSDLRDAGELFF
TGTGCCACCAGTGATCTCAGGGATGCCGGGGAGCTGTTTTTT
>TRBV11-2|.|TRBJ2-1|.
CVSSLDTGRNEQFF
TGTGTCAGCAGCTTGGACACGGGGCGAAATGAGCAGTTCTTC